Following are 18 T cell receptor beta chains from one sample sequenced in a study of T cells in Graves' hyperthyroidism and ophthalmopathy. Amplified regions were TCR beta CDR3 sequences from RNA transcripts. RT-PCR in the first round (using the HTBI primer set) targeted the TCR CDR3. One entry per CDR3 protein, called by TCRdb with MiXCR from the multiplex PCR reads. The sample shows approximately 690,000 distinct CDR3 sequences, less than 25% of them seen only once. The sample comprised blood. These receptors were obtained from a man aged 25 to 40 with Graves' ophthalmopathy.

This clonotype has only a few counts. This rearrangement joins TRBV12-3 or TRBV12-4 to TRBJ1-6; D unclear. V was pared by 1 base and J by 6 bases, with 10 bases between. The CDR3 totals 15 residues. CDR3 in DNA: TGTGCCAGCAGTTTAGATCCGGAGCTTAATTCACCCCTCCACTTT. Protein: CASSLDPELNSPLHF.

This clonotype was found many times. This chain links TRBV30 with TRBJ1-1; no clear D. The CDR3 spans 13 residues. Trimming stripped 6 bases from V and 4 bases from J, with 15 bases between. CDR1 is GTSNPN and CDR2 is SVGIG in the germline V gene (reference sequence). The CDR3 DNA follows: TGTGCCTGTCAGTGGGGAGATGGCACTGAAGCTTTCTTT. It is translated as CACQWGDGTEAFF.

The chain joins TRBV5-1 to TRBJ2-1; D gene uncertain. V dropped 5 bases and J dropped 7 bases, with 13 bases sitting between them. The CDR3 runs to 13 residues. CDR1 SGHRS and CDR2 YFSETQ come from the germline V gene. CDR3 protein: CASRSTILNEQFF. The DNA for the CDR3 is TGCGCCAGCAGATCCACAATATTAAATGAGCAGTTCTTC.

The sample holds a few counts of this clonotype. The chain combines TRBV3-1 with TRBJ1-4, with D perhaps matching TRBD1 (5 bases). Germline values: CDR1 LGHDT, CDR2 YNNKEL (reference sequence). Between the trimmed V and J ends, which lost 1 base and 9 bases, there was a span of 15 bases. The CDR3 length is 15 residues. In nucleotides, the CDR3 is TGTGCCAGCAGCCAAGCCCAGAACAGGCCTCAAAAACTGTTTTTT. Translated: CASSQAQNRPQKLFF.

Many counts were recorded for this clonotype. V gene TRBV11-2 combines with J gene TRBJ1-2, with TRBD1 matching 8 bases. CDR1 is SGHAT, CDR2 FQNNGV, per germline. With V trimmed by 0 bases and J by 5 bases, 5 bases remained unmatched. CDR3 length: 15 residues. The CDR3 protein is CASSLDSRQGYGYTF. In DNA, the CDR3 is TGTGCCAGCAGCTTAGATTCGAGACAGGGGTATGGCTACACCTTC.

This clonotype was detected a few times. DNA for the CDR3: TGTGCCAGCAGCTTAATTAGCGGGACTAGTTACAATGAGCAGTTCTTC. The encoded protein is CASSLISGTSYNEQFF. The V and J genes are TRBV7-3 and TRBJ2-1, with TRBD2 matching 8 bases. This CDR3 has 16 residues. Losses at the gene ends were 1 base for V and 4 bases for J; bases not matched to a gene: 6. CDR1 is SGHTA, CDR2 FQGTGA, per germline.

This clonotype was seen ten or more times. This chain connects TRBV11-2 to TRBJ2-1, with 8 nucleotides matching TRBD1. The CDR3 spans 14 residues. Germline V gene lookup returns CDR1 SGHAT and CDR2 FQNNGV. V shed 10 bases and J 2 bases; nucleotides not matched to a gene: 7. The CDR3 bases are TGTGCCACCCTACAGGGGGTAGCCTACAATGAGCAGTTCTTC. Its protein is CATLQGVAYNEQFF.

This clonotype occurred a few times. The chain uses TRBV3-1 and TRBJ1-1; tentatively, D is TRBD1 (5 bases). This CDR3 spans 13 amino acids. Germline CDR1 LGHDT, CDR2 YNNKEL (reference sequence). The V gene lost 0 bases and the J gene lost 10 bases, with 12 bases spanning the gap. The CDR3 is CASSQESRAGAFF. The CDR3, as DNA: TGTGCCAGCAGCCAAGAGTCCAGGGCAGGAGCTTTCTTT.

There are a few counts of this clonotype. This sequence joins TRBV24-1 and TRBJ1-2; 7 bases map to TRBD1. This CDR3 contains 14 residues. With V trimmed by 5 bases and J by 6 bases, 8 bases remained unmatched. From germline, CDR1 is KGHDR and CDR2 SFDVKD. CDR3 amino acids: CATSAGRGNDGYTF. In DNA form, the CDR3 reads TGTGCCACCAGTGCGGGCAGGGGGAATGATGGCTACACCTTC.

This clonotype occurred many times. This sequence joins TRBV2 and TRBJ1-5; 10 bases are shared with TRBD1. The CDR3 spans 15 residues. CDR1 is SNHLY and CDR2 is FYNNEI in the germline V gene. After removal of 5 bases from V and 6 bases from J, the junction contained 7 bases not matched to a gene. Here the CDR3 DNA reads TGTGCCAGCAGTAGCCGGGACAGGGGCATTCAGCCCCAGCATTTT. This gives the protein CASSSRDRGIQPQHF. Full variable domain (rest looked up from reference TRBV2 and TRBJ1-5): EPEVTQTPSHQVTQMGQEVILRCVPISNHLYFYWYRQILGQKVEFLVSFYNNEISEKSEIFDDQFSVERPDGSNFTLKIRSTKLEDSAMYFCASSSRDRGIQPQHFGDGTRLSIL.

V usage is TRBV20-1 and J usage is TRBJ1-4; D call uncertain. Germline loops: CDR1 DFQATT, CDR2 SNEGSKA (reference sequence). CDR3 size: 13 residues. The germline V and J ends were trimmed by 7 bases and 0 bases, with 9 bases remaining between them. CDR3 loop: CSVVSATNEKLFF. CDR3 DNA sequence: TGCAGTGTAGTGTCCGCAACTAATGAAAAACTGTTTTTT.

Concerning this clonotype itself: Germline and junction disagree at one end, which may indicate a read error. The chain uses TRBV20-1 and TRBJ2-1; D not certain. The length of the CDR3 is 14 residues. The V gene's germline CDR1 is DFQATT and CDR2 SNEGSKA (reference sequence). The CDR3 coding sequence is TGCAGTGCTAGTAGCCCTAGTCCCTACAATAAGCAGTTCTTC. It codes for CSASSPSPYNKQFF.

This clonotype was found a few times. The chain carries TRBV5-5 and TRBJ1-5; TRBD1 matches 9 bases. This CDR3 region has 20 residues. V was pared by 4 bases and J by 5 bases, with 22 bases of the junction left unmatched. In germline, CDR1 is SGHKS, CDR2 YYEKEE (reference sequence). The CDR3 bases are TGTGCCAGCAGCGAGGGGGTACAGGGGGCCTCCTTTTCTTATTATCAGCCCCAGCATTTT. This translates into CASSEGVQGASFSYYQPQHF.

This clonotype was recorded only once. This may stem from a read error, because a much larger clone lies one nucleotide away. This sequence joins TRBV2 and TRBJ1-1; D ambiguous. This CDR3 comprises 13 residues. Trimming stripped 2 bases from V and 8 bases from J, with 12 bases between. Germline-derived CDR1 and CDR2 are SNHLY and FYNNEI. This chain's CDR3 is CASSELRAGEAFF. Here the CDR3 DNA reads TGTGCCAGCAGTGAACTTAGAGCGGGCGAAGCTTTCTTT.

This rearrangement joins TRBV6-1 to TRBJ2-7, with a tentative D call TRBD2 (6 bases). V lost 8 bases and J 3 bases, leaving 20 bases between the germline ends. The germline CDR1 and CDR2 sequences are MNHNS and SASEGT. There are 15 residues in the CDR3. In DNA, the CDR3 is TGTGCCAGCCGATCGGCGGGGACTTGGGGCTACGAGCAGTACTTC. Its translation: CASRSAGTWGYEQYF.

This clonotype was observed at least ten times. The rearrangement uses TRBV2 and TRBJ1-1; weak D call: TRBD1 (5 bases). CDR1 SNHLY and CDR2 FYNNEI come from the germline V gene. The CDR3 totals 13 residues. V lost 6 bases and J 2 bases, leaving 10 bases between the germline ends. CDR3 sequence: CASRTGTNTEAFF. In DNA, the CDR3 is TGTGCCAGCAGGACCGGGACCAACACTGAAGCTTTCTTT.

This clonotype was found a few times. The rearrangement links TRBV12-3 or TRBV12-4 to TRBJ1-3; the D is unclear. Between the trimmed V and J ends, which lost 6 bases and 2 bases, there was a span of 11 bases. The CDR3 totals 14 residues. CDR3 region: CASRGITAGNTIYF. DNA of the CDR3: TGTGCCAGCAGGGGCATAACTGCTGGAAACACCATATATTTT.

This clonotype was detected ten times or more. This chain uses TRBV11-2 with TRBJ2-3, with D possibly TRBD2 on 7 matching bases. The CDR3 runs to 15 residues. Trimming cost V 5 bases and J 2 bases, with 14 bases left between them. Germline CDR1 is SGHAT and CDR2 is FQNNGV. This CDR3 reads CASSPRGALTDTQYF. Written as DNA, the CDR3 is TGTGCCAGCAGCCCCCGGGGGGCACTCACAGATACGCAGTATTTT.